These 16 T cell receptor beta chains originate from one sample sequenced in a study of T cell responses to AZD1222 COVID-19 vaccine. The assay was immunoSEQ multiplex PCR, and TCRdb's table has in-frame clones only and misses some. This table has approximately 120,000 clones, around 90% appearing once. The material sequenced was peripheral blood, taken on day 0 of MenACWY control vaccination. These receptors were taken from an adult in good health.

This chain joins TRBV5-1 and TRBJ1-1; the D is unclear. The V gene lost 3 bases and the J gene lost 2 bases, with 5 bases spanning the gap. Germline lookup yields CDR1 SGHRS and CDR2 YFSETQ. The length of the CDR3 is 12 residues. CDR3 in amino acids: CASSSFNTEAFF. The CDR3 DNA sequence: TGCGCCAGCAGCTCCTTTAACACTGAAGCTTTCTTT.

The chain employs TRBV28 and TRBJ1-5; D remains unclear. Trimming shortened V by 1 base and J by 1 base, and 11 bases separated the two germline ends. The CDR3 extends over 16 amino acids. Germline CDR1 reads MDHEN; CDR2 reads SYDVKM. CDR3 region: CASSLSPRISNQPQHF. CDR3 bases: TGTGCCAGCAGTTTATCTCCCAGAATAAGCAATCAGCCCCAGCATTTT.

This clone was recorded once. V gene TRBV5-4 combines with J gene TRBJ2-2; TRBD2 matches at 11 bases. This CDR3 region has 16 residues. Trimming at V came to 2 bases and at J to 2 bases, leaving 2 bases not matched to a gene. CDR1 and CDR2 from the germline V gene are SGHNT and YYREEE (reference sequence). The CDR3, as DNA: TGTGCCAGCAGCTTACGACTAGCGGGAAACACCGGGGAGCTGTTTTTT. Translation: CASSLRLAGNTGELFF.

The chain combines TRBV6-5 with TRBJ2-1; no firm D call. Germline V gene lookup returns CDR1 MNHEY and CDR2 SVGAGI. This CDR3 region has 14 residues. The V and J ends lost 5 bases and 1 base respectively, with 9 bases between them. The CDR3 DNA reads TGTGCCAGCAGTACACTACTGTCCTACAATGAGCAGTTCTTC. Amino acid sequence: CASSTLLSYNEQFF.

This clone was seen a handful of times. The chain links TRBV7-7 to TRBJ2-7; weak D call: TRBD2 (6 bases). In germline, CDR1 is SSHAT, CDR2 FNYEAQ (reference sequence). This CDR3 has 15 amino acids. Trimming removed 5 bases at V and 7 bases at J, with 21 bases between. The CDR3 bases are TGTGCCAGCAGCCCTGGAGGGGCAACCTACGGGGAGCAGTACTTC. Protein product: CASSPGGATYGEQYF. The full variable domain, completed using reference TRBV7-7 and TRBJ2-7, is GAGVSQSPRYKVTKRGQDVTLRCDPISSHATLYWYQQALGQGPEFLTYFNYEAQPDKSGLPSDRFSAERPEGSISTLTIQRTEQRDSAMYRCASSPGGATYGEQYFGPGTRLTVT.

This sequence joins TRBV28 and TRBJ1-2, with D perhaps matching TRBD1 (5 bases). Trimming took 6 bases from V and 4 from J, leaving 12 bases between them. Germline loops: CDR1 MDHEN, CDR2 SYDVKM. The CDR3 is made up of 13 amino acids. The CDR3 DNA reads as TGTGCCAGCAGCCCAGGGCTAGGCTATGGCTACACCTTC. Amino acids: CASSPGLGYGYTF.

The chain carries TRBV7-9 and TRBJ1-2, with D unresolved. The length of the CDR3 is 14 residues. The V gene lost 5 bases and the J gene lost 4 bases, with 14 bases spanning the gap. The germline V gene has CDR1 SEHNR and CDR2 FQNEAQ (reference sequence). The CDR3 nucleotides read TGTGCCAGCAGCCCCCCCCTTTACGGCTATGGCTACACCTTC. Its protein is CASSPPLYGYGYTF.

V gene TRBV12-3 or TRBV12-4 combines with J gene TRBJ1-1; tentatively, D is TRBD1 (5 bases). V was trimmed by 2 bases and J by 4 bases, leaving 8 bases between them. CDR3 length equals 13 residues. DNA for the CDR3: TGTGCCAGCAGTTTATCCGGGGGCACTGAAGCTTTCTTT. It is translated as CASSLSGGTEAFF.

This rearrangement joins TRBV24-1 to TRBJ2-1, with TRBD2 matching over 9 bases. Germline V CDR1 and CDR2: KGHDR, SFDVKD. The CDR3 extends over 15 amino acids. V was pared by 6 bases and J by 7 bases, with 9 bases of the junction left unmatched. The CDR3 spells CATSNWRGGRNEQFF. The DNA of the CDR3 is TGTGCCACCAGTAACTGGCGGGGGGGCCGGAATGAGCAGTTCTTC.

The rearrangement joins TRBV19 to TRBJ1-2, with TRBD1 matching over 8 bases. CDR1 is LNHDA and CDR2 is SQIVND in the germline V gene (reference sequence). The trim removed 6 bases at V and 5 bases at J, leaving 20 bases unmatched. The CDR3 totals 18 residues. Written as DNA, the CDR3 is TGTGCCAGTAGCGACTTCTCCTCCGGGACAGGCGGATTTTATGGCTACACCTTC. Its protein is CASSDFSSGTGGFYGYTF.

The chain couples TRBV15 to TRBJ1-2; D is unclear. V was pared by 3 bases and J by 6 bases, with 8 bases between. The germline V gene has CDR1 LNHNV and CDR2 YYDKDF (reference sequence). The CDR3 spans 12 residues. CDR3 region: CATSSLRDGYTF. For the CDR3, the DNA is TGTGCCACCAGCAGCCTTAGGGATGGCTACACCTTC.

In this sample, this clone turned up once. CDR3 protein: CASSKPAGGNTIYF. The CDR3 region has the DNA TGTGCCAGCAGCAAACCAGCTGGCGGAAACACCATATATTTT. The rearrangement links TRBV21-1 to TRBJ1-3. TRBV21-1 is reported as a pseudogene. This CDR3 has 14 residues.

The chain recombines TRBV5-4 with TRBJ2-3; no clear D gene. From germline, CDR1 is SGHNT and CDR2 YYREEE (reference sequence). The CDR3 totals 15 residues. The V end was cut by 2 bases, the J end by 0 bases, with 10 bases between. This chain's CDR3 is CASSFDGRSTDTQYF. CDR3 DNA sequence: TGTGCCAGCAGCTTCGATGGACGTAGCACAGATACGCAGTATTTT. Variable domain in full (rest from reference TRBV5-4 and TRBJ2-3): ETGVTQSPTHLIKTRGQQVTLRCSSQSGHNTVSWYQQALGQGPQFIFQYYREEENGRGNFPPRFSGLQFPNYSSELNVNALELDDSALYLCASSFDGRSTDTQYFGPGTRLTVL.

The chain joins TRBV7-9 to TRBJ2-7, with a possible D match to TRBD2 (6 bases). The CDR3 is made up of 14 amino acids. Per germline, CDR1 SEHNR and CDR2 FQNEAQ (reference sequence). V lost 9 bases, J lost 3 bases, and 18 bases lay in between. The CDR3 DNA follows: TGTGCCAGGGGGGGTAGCAAATCCCTCTACGAGCAGTACTTC. As protein: CARGGSKSLYEQYF.

By frequency in the sample, this clone is medium-sized. The rearrangement joins TRBV2 to TRBJ1-2; the D is unclear. The germline V and J ends were trimmed by 1 base and 3 bases, with 3 bases remaining between them. The CDR3 loop spans 12 amino acids. Per the germline V gene, CDR1 is SNHLY and CDR2 is FYNNEI. CDR3 region: CASSEEYYGYTF. CDR3 nucleotide sequence: TGTGCCAGCAGTGAAGAGTACTATGGCTACACCTTC.

This sequence joins TRBV7-9 and TRBJ1-2, with 8 bases identical to TRBD1. The CDR3 spans 13 residues. V was clipped by 2 bases and J by 7 bases; unmatched bases: 3. Germline loops: CDR1 SEHNR, CDR2 FQNEAQ (reference sequence). CDR3 in amino acids: CASSLQGARGYTF. The CDR3 DNA reads TGTGCCAGCAGCTTACAGGGGGCGCGTGGCTACACCTTC.